The clone carrying this T cell receptor (beta chain) was counted only a few times. This CDR3 comprises 15 residues. Looked up from germline, CDR1 is SGHTA and CDR2 is FQGTGA. V was pared by 1 base and J by 8 bases, with 7 bases of the junction left unmatched. The data are from a study of blood T cell repertoires in COVID-19. Study information: COVID-19 samples collected from the United States, Italy and Spain covered acute and convalescent phases.

In Seattle, patients joined the study during active infection and were tracked longitudinally. Original handling: Cell counts per sample came from amplifying reference gene primers. Generated by immunoSEQ multiplex PCR, the TCRdb table keeps only in-frame clones and is missing some. Clone size and the V and J calls come from that table; the DNA yielded D and trimming. The sample consists of over 450,000 clones, roughly 89% of them appearing once. The TCR sequence derives from a man aged 18 to 35 with COVID-19, enrolled during active disease. V is TRBV7-3 and J is TRBJ2-1, with TRBD2 matching over 8 bases. Input material: peripheral blood. The CDR3 sequence: CASSLKREGRDEQFF. The CDR3 DNA sequence: TGTGCCAGCAGCTTAAAACGGGAGGGCCGGGATGAGCAGTTCTTC.